A single sample gave rise to the 2 T cell receptor beta chains below, sequenced in a study of T cell responses to AZD1222 COVID-19 vaccine (dated by TCRdb to the early 2020s). This specimen's time point label, per the study, means: baseline before first vaccination. The method behind the library was the immunoSEQ multiplex PCR assay. TCRdb's version of the immuneACCESS table is confined to in-frame rearrangements and falls short of the full clone set. An unresolved V gene accounts for under half of the shortfall where checked; the remainder is of unknown origin. In this sample the table shows 150,000 to 160,000 clones, roughly 90% of which occur a single time. Approximately 17% of the sample lies in the top ten. Here the sequenced sample was peripheral blood, taken on day 0 of AZD1222 vaccination. The origin of the receptors is an adult in good health.

The V call is TRBV4-3, the J call TRBJ1-4; D unclear. V was shortened by 0 bases and J by 3 bases, with 11 bases between the two germline ends. Germline lookup yields CDR1 LGHNA and CDR2 YSLEER. The CDR3 has 16 residues. CDR3 nucleotide sequence: TGCGCCAGCAGCCAAGATCGACCGGGGTCTAATGAAAAACTGTTTTTT. Encoded protein: CASSQDRPGSNEKLFF.

This sequence joins TRBV18 and TRBJ1-6; D possibly corresponds to TRBD1 (6 bases). V was cut by 5 bases and J by 7 bases, with 15 bases left in between. This CDR3 region has 15 residues. The germline gives CDR1 KGHSH, CDR2 LQKENI. For the CDR3, the DNA is TGTGCCAGCTCAGAATTAACAGGGCCCAATTCACCCCTCCACTTT. As protein: CASSELTGPNSPLHF.